These T cell receptor beta chains were read from a single sample in a study of cytomegalovirus exposure and HLA in healthy donors. Clones were read by immunoSEQ multiplex PCR, and TCRdb kept only the in-frame ones, dropping some. The data show 100,000 to 150,000 clones, with roughly 75% seen just once and over 2.5% held by the top ten. The sample consisted of PBMCs. The receptors here all came from a woman aged 45-60 years in good health and CMV-seronegative. Both conserved end residues are part of each CDR3. The D gene is left open where the match is weak. Rows give clone size only sometimes, using once, few, many, or a class for an expanded clone.

clone_size,d_call,j_call,v_call,cdr3_nt,cdr3_aa
NA,TRBD2,TRBJ2-7,TRBV7-2,TGTGCCAGCAGCTTAGTGGGTTGGAGCGGGAGATACTACGAGCAGTACTTC,CASSLVGWSGRYYEQYF
NA,NA,TRBJ1-1,TRBV7-9,TGTGCCAGCAGCTCCCTCGCAGGGACTGAAGCTTTCTTT,CASSSLAGTEAFF
NA,TRBD1,TRBJ2-7,TRBV29-1,TGCAGCGTCGCAGGGGGCGACTATTTGGAGCAGTACTTC,CSVAGGDYLEQYF
NA,NA,TRBJ1-5,TRBV28,TGTGCCAGCAGTGGGGAGGCGGGGTGGGATCAGCCCCAGCATTTT,CASSGEAGWDQPQHF
few,TRBD2,TRBJ2-1,TRBV5-5,TGTGCCAGCAGCTTGGGGACTAGCGGGAGTCACCGTAATGAAGAGCAGTTCTTC,CASSLGTSGSHRNEEQFF
NA,TRBD1,TRBJ1-1,TRBV28,TGTGCCAGCAGTCAGACAGGGGGCTTTAACACTGAAGCTTTCTTT,CASSQTGGFNTEAFF
once,TRBD1,TRBJ1-2,TRBV19,TGTGCCAGTAGGAAAGGCCGGGACAGGGGGCCTACTAACTATGGCTACACCTTC,CASRKGRDRGPTNYGYTF
NA,TRBD1,TRBJ2-1,TRBV4-1,TGCGCCAGCAGCCTTAATAGGGGACAGGGCCTGCATGAGCAGTTCTTC,CASSLNRGQGLHEQFF
NA,TRBD1,TRBJ2-7,TRBV4-2,TGTGCCAGCAGCCAAGCGACAGGGGGCTACGAGCAGTACTTC,CASSQATGGYEQYF
NA,NA,TRBJ1-1,TRBV9,TGTGCCAGCAGCGTAGGAGGGGGGGGACCTGAAGCTTTCTTT,CASSVGGGGPEAFF
NA,TRBD1,TRBJ2-3,TRBV25-1,TGTGCCAGCACTAGACAGGGGGCAAAGACAGATACGCAGTATTTT,CASTRQGAKTDTQYF
NA,TRBD1,TRBJ2-3,TRBV30,TGTGCCTGGAGTAGTTGGGGACAGGGGAGCGCAGATACGCAGTATTTT,CAWSSWGQGSADTQYF
NA,NA,TRBJ2-7,TRBV7-7,TGTGCTAGCAGCCTCAGGCGGTGGGGGCACTACGAGCAGTACTTC,CASSLRRWGHYEQYF
once,NA,TRBJ2-7,TRBV4-1,TGCGCCAGCAGCCAAGAGGCCTCCTACGAGCAGTACTTC,CASSQEASYEQYF
few,TRBD1,TRBJ1-5,TRBV4-1,TGCGCCAGCAGCCCGGGACAGTTTGGGAATCAGCCCCAGCATTTT,CASSPGQFGNQPQHF
NA,TRBD1,TRBJ2-1,TRBV29-1,TGCAGCGTTAACCCCGGGACAGACTTTTCCTACAATGAGCAGTTCTTC,CSVNPGTDFSYNEQFF
few,TRBD2,TRBJ2-7,TRBV9,TGTGCCAGCAGCACTAGCGGGAGCAGCCCCTACGAGCAGTACTTC,CASSTSGSSPYEQYF
NA,NA,TRBJ1-2,TRBV6-4,TGTGCCAGCAGTAGCACCCAGGGGAGCTATGGCTACACCTTC,CASSSTQGSYGYTF
NA,NA,TRBJ1-1,TRBV25-1,TGTGCCAGCAGTGAAGATGTAGGGGCCTTCACTGAAGCTTTCTTT,CASSEDVGAFTEAFF
NA,NA,TRBJ2-7,TRBV15,TGTGCCACCAGCAGAGATCTTAGGACAATCTACGAGCAGTACTTC,CATSRDLRTIYEQYF
NA,TRBD1,TRBJ1-6,TRBV5-6,TGTGCCAGCAGCTTGGGGACAGGGAGCGAGAATTCACCCCTCCACTTT,CASSLGTGSENSPLHF
NA,TRBD2,TRBJ2-3,TRBV27,TGTGCCAGCAGTCCGGGACTAGCGATTGATACGCAGTATTTT,CASSPGLAIDTQYF
NA,TRBD1,TRBJ2-1,TRBV9,TGTGCCAGCAGCGTAGAGGGGGCCGTAGAGAATGAGCAGTTCTTC,CASSVEGAVENEQFF
NA,NA,TRBJ2-1,TRBV11-3,TGTGCCAGCAGCTTTGAGCGGGCGACCTACAATGAGCAGTTCTTC,CASSFERATYNEQFF
NA,NA,TRBJ2-4,TRBV2,TGTGCCAGCAGTGGGACGGGACTAGCCAAAAACATTCAGTACTTC,CASSGTGLAKNIQYF
NA,TRBD1,TRBJ2-6,TRBV9,TGTGCCAGCAGCGGTCGGGACAGGGTGCAATCTGGGGCCAACGTCCTGACTTTC,CASSGRDRVQSGANVLTF
NA,NA,TRBJ1-6,TRBV7-3,TGTGCCAGCAGCTTTTCAGGGGCGGATTCACCCCTCCACTTT,CASSFSGADSPLHF
NA,NA,TRBJ1-6,TRBV6-5,TGTGCCAGCAGTTCCGCGAGCTCCTATAATTCACCCCTCCACTTT,CASSSASSYNSPLHF
NA,NA,TRBJ2-7,TRBV9,TGTGCCAGCAGCGTCACCGACAGGCCACTCGAGCAGTACTTC,CASSVTDRPLEQYF
NA,TRBD2,TRBJ2-3,TRBV7-9,TGTGCCAGCAGCCCAAGCGGACTAGCGGAGACAGATACGCAGTATTTT,CASSPSGLAETDTQYF
NA,TRBD1,TRBJ2-5,TRBV7-2,TGTGACAGCAGCTCGCAGACAGGGGGCCAAGAGACCCAGTACTTC,CDSSSQTGGQETQYF
NA,TRBD1,TRBJ1-2,TRBV6-5,TGTGCCAGCAGTCTTGGGACAGGAATGGACTATGGCTACACCTTC,CASSLGTGMDYGYTF
NA,NA,TRBJ2-1,TRBV5-4,TGTGCCAGCAGCTTGTCATACGGGATCTTGTCTGAGCAGTTCTTC,CASSLSYGILSEQFF
few,NA,TRBJ1-1,TRBV28,TGTGCCAGCAGGGGGACCGCGGAGGGTGAAGCTTTCTTT,CASRGTAEGEAFF
once,TRBD1,TRBJ1-1,TRBV10-3,TGTGCCATCAGTGGGGACGGCAGGGGGGTGAACACTGAAGCTTTCTTT,CAISGDGRGVNTEAFF
NA,NA,TRBJ2-7,TRBV27,TGTGCCAGCCGCCTAGCCTACGAGCAGTACTTC,CASRLAYEQYF
NA,NA,TRBJ2-3,TRBV4-3,TGCGCCAGCAGCCAAGTGAACAGGGTTGCAGATACGCAGTATTTT,CASSQVNRVADTQYF
NA,NA,TRBJ1-5,TRBV28,TGTGCCAGCAGTTCCTCCGGTAAAAGCAATCAGCCCCAGCATTTT,CASSSSGKSNQPQHF
NA,NA,TRBJ2-1,TRBV28,TGTGCCAGCAGACGAGTCTCCCGAGGTGAGCAGTTCTTC,CASRRVSRGEQFF
NA,TRBD1,TRBJ2-7,TRBV7-9,TGTTCCAGCAGCTTTGGGGACAGGGGCTACGAGCAGTACTTC,CSSSFGDRGYEQYF
NA,TRBD1,TRBJ2-6,TRBV28,TGTGCCAGCAGTCCAACAGGGGCTGGGGCCAACGTCCTGACTTTC,CASSPTGAGANVLTF
once,NA,TRBJ2-7,TRBV11-2,TGTGCCAGCAGCTTAAACTTCGCGCAGTACTTC,CASSLNFAQYF
NA,NA,TRBJ1-2,TRBV19,TGTGCCAGTAGTATCGGCGCAGGTAACTATGGCTACACCTTC,CASSIGAGNYGYTF